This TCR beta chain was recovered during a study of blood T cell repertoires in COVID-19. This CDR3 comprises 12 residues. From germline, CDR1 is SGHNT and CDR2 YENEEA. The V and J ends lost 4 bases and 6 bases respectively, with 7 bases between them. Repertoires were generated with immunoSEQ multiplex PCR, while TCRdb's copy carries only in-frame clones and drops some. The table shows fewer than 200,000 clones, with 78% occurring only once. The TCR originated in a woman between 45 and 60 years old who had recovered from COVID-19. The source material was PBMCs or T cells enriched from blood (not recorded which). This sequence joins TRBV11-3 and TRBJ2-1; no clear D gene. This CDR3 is CASSSSVNEQFF. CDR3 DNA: TGTGCCAGCAGCTCTAGTGTCAATGAGCAGTTCTTC.